This TCR beta chain was sequenced during a study of a mutant IDH1 vaccine in newly diagnosed glioma. Overall study context: Patients under treatment included around 60% males and approximately 40% females and had a mean age of approximately 44 years. Patients previously underwent radiotherapy, temozolomide, or both, and most underwent both.

Repertoires were generated with immunoSEQ multiplex PCR, while TCRdb's copy carries only in-frame clones and drops some. The sample includes fewer than 85,000 clones, around 85% of them seen just once. The study, taken as a whole, reports: Vaccine-induced immune responses were detected in approximately 93% of patients.

Time point denoted: baseline, week 1 (first vaccination visit). Treatment meaning: pre-vaccination baseline after standard-of-care therapy. The donor cohort comprised cases of new WHO grade 3 or 4 IDH1-mutant, ATRX-lost astrocytoma. On this clone: Its antigen is unidentified.

This sequence was found in a young man with glioma. The specimen was PBMCs, collected from a glioma patient treated with radiotherapy, temozolomide or both.

DNA of the CDR3: TGTGCCAGTAGTCTGGCGTCGAGTATCCTAGGCTATGGCTACACCTTC. Its translation is CASSLASSILGYGYTF. The chain joins TRBV7-9 to TRBJ1-2; no reliable D call. The V end was cut by 9 bases, the J end by 4 bases, with 24 bases between. This CDR3 region has 16 residues. Germline values: CDR1 SEHNR, CDR2 FQNEAQ (reference sequence).